This T cell receptor (beta chain) was sequenced during a study of vaccination effects on CD4 cells after COVID-19. Of note for this clone: The antigen remains unidentified.

Here immunoSEQ multiplex PCR was the method, and the copy in TCRdb shows in-frame clones only, minus some. The profile covers about 22,000 clones, with 65% to 80% appearing a single time and 10% taken by the ten largest. ViraFEST assay sequencing came after antigen-specific CD4+ T cells were expanded with viral peptide pools. CD4+ T cells were isolated after 10 days of culture. Each person got two doses of an mRNA SARS-CoV-2 vaccine, BNT162b2 or mRNA-1273. Every well housed around 2 million PBMC, which grew in culture alongside 9 to 10 IU/ml IL-2 and 8.5 to 10 ug/ml peptides. Germline V gene sequence: CDR1 SNHLY, CDR2 FYNNEI. V trimming: 6 bases; J trimming: 3 bases; junction bases outside the gene matches: 13. The CDR3 totals 17 residues.

Sequencing was performed on CD4+ T cells from PBMCs cultured with HCoV-NL63 spike peptides, taken after COVID-19 vaccination. This chain joins TRBV2 and TRBJ2-7, with 11 bases aligning to TRBD1. This clonotype was sampled from a human donor who received a COVID-19 vaccine. The CDR3 reads CASSLPRAGTGGYEQYF. CDR3 nucleotide sequence: TGTGCCAGCAGCCTTCCCCGTGCCGGGACAGGGGGCTACGAGCAGTACTTC. Full variable domain (remainder filled in from reference TRBV2 and TRBJ2-7): EPEVTQTPSHQVTQMGQEVILRCVPISNHLYFYWYRQILGQKVEFLVSFYNNEISEKSEIFDDQFSVERPDGSNFTLKIRSTKLEDSAMYFCASSLPRAGTGGYEQYFGPGTRLTVT.